Below, 18 T cell receptor beta chains from the same sample are listed, as sequenced in a study of a mutant IDH1 vaccine in newly diagnosed glioma. No antigen is known for these receptors. TCRdb keeps only in-frame clones here, not all; method: immunoSEQ multiplex PCR. The sample shows fewer than 40,000 clones, 75% to 95% of them seen only once. Time point specified: week 47, end of study. Topical imiquimod was applied with each vaccine dose, which held 300 ug of mutant IDH1 20-mer peptide. The specimen comprised PBMCs, sampled from a glioma patient whose treatment included an IDH1 peptide vaccine. The receptors come from a woman aged 40-49 years with glioma.

CDR3 DNA sequence: TGTGCCAGCAGCGAGACAGGCTCCTACGAGCAGTACTTC. As protein: CASSETGSYEQYF. This sequence joins TRBV7-9 and TRBJ2-7, with D tentatively TRBD1 (6 bases). CDR3 length: 13 amino acids. Trimming removed 5 bases from V and 0 bases from J, with 8 bases in between. CDR1 is SEHNR and CDR2 is FQNEAQ in the germline V gene (reference sequence).

The chain employs TRBV28 and TRBJ1-2; the D is unclear. V lost 11 bases and J 6 bases, leaving 16 bases between the germline ends. The CDR3 runs to 12 residues. Germline CDR1 is MDHEN and CDR2 is SYDVKM. The DNA of the CDR3 is TGTGCCGGTGGAGATCGGACGAATGGCTACACCTTC. It is translated as CAGGDRTNGYTF.

The V call is TRBV4-3, the J call TRBJ2-1, with TRBD1 matching 10 bases. CDR1 and CDR2 (germline): LGHNA, YSLEER. The CDR3 spans 13 residues. V dropped 4 bases and J dropped 11; count of bases not matched to a gene: 5. The CDR3 reads CASSPPTGGKQFF. The CDR3 region has the DNA TGCGCCAGCAGCCCCCCGACAGGGGGCAAGCAGTTCTTC.

V and J are TRBV30 and TRBJ1-5; the match to TRBD1 covers 9 bases. CDR1 and CDR2 from the germline V gene are GTSNPN and SVGIG (reference sequence). This CDR3 is 15 amino acids long. J was trimmed by 7 bases and V by 3 bases; bases with no gene match: 10. CDR3: CAWREKTGGRQPQHF. CDR3 DNA sequence: TGTGCCTGGAGGGAGAAAACAGGGGGCAGGCAGCCCCAGCATTTT. Combining the CDR3 with reference TRBV30 and TRBJ1-5 gives the whole variable domain SQTIHQWPATLVQPVGSPLSLECTVEGTSNPNLYWYRQAAGRGLQLLFYSVGIGQISSEVPQNLSASRPQDRQFILSSKKLLLSDSGFYLCAWREKTGGRQPQHFGDGTRLSIL.

The rearrangement uses TRBV18 and TRBJ2-3; 9 nucleotides match TRBD1. V lost 4 bases to trimming and J lost 2 bases; unmatched junction nucleotides: 4. The V gene's germline CDR1 is KGHSH and CDR2 LQKENI. The CDR3 loop spans 15 amino acids. The CDR3 DNA reads as TGTGCCAGCTCACGGGACAGGGTCGACACAGATACGCAGTATTTT. It specifies CASSRDRVDTDTQYF.

This chain joins TRBV29-1 and TRBJ1-3; 9 positions match TRBD1. The junction had 4 bases not matched to a gene; V was cut back by 5 bases and J by 2 bases. This CDR3 contains 14 residues. Germline loops: CDR1 SQVTM, CDR2 ANQGSEA. The CDR3 is CSVRRTGAGNTIYF. Here the CDR3 DNA reads TGCAGCGTTCGTCGGACAGGGGCTGGAAACACCATATATTTT.

This clone was seen a few times. The chain uses TRBV27 and TRBJ1-1, with 7 bases aligning to TRBD1. CDR1 is MNHEY, CDR2 SMNVEV, per germline (reference sequence). Trimming at V came to 8 bases and at J to 0 bases, leaving 9 bases not matched to a gene. The CDR3 loop spans 15 amino acids. For the CDR3, the DNA is TGTGCCAGCTGTCGGGGACAGACAATGAACACTGAAGCTTTCTTT. It yields the protein CASCRGQTMNTEAFF.

V is TRBV19 and J is TRBJ1-4; D not resolved. The germline V and J ends were trimmed by 5 bases and 2 bases, with 15 bases remaining between them. CDR1 and CDR2 (germline): LNHDA, SQIVND (reference sequence). CDR3 length: 16 residues. This CDR3 is CASSPRAGFTNEKLFF. Here the CDR3 DNA reads TGTGCCAGTAGTCCCCGCGCAGGTTTCACTAATGAAAAACTGTTTTTT.

The J gene is TRBJ1-1, the V gene TRBV29-1, with D uncertain. V lost 7 bases and J 4 bases, leaving 10 bases between the germline ends. The germline V gene has CDR1 SQVTM and CDR2 ANQGSEA. The CDR3 spans 11 residues. The CDR3 reads CSALTGTEAFF. CDR3 DNA sequence: TGCAGCGCGCTGACTGGCACTGAAGCTTTCTTT. Full variable domain (outside the CDR3, taken from reference TRBV29-1 and TRBJ1-1): SAVISQKPSRDICQRGTSLTIQCQVDSQVTMMFWYRQQPGQSLTLIATANQGSEATYESGFVIDKFPISRPNLTFSTLTVSNMSPEDSSIYLCSALTGTEAFFGQGTRLTVV.

V is TRBV9 and J is TRBJ2-7; possible D gene TRBD2, 6 bases. The CDR3 covers 15 residues. V lost 4 bases to trimming and J lost 3 bases, with 17 bases between them. Germline-derived CDR1 and CDR2 are SGDLS and YYNGEE. In nucleotides, the CDR3 is TGTGCCAGCAGCCCGAAGCCGGGAGCGAGCTACGAGCAGTACTTC. Amino acids: CASSPKPGASYEQYF.

The chain links TRBV19 to TRBJ2-7; D may be TRBD2 (6 bases). CDR3 length equals 13 residues. The V end was cut by 5 bases, the J end by 5 bases, with 13 bases between. CDR1 is LNHDA, CDR2 SQIVND, per germline (reference sequence). CDR3 in amino acids: CASSVLAGNEQYF. DNA for the CDR3: TGTGCCAGTAGTGTTCTTGCGGGAAACGAGCAGTACTTC. Variable domain in full (rest from reference TRBV19 and TRBJ2-7): DGGITQSPKYLFRKEGQNVTLSCEQNLNHDAMYWYRQDPGQGLRLIYYSQIVNDFQKGDIAEGYSVSREKKESFPLTVTSAQKNPTAFYLCASSVLAGNEQYFGPGTRLTVT.

This chain joins TRBV5-5 and TRBJ2-3; 8 bases are a match to TRBD1. Germline V gives CDR1 SGHKS, CDR2 YYEKEE (reference sequence). Trimming removed 1 base from V and 5 bases from J; junction bases left unmatched: 12. This CDR3 comprises 17 residues. The CDR3: CASSLKTGEGLRDTQYF. The CDR3 DNA reads as TGTGCCAGCAGCTTGAAGACAGGGGAAGGTTTGAGAGATACGCAGTATTTT.

The chain carries TRBV7-9 and TRBJ2-5; maybe TRBD2 (6 bases). V lost 5 bases and J 5 bases, leaving 18 bases between the germline ends. Germline loops: CDR1 SEHNR, CDR2 FQNEAQ (reference sequence). The CDR3 consists of 15 residues. The CDR3 is CASSPEFAGYETQYF. The CDR3 DNA reads TGTGCCAGCAGCCCTGAGTTTGCGGGGTACGAGACCCAGTACTTC.

V gene TRBV4-1 combines with J gene TRBJ1-2; maybe TRBD1 (5 bases). V lost 4 bases and J 0 bases, leaving 9 bases between the germline ends. Germline V gene sequence: CDR1 MGHRA, CDR2 YSYEKL. This CDR3 is 14 amino acids long. DNA for the CDR3: TGCGCCAGCAGCCCGACAGTGACTAACTATGGCTACACCTTC. Protein product: CASSPTVTNYGYTF.

The rearrangement uses TRBV25-1 and TRBJ1-1; D gene unclear. CDR1 is MGHDK, CDR2 SYGVNS, per germline. The CDR3 length is 12 residues. Trimming removed 3 bases from V and 5 bases from J, with 7 bases in between. The CDR3 region is CASSDPGTEAFF. Here the CDR3 DNA reads TGTGCCAGCAGTGATCCGGGGACTGAAGCTTTCTTT.

A few counts support this clone. The chain couples TRBV4-2 to TRBJ1-2, with a tentative D call TRBD1 (6 bases). Trimming removed 2 bases from V and 7 bases from J, with 14 bases in between. The V gene's germline CDR1 is LGHNA and CDR2 YNFKEQ. The CDR3 sequence is 14 residues long. This CDR3 reads CASSQTGTRGGYTF. In nucleotides, the CDR3 is TGTGCCAGCAGCCAAACCGGGACCAGGGGTGGCTACACCTTC.

The genes are TRBV27 and TRBJ1-2, with a possible D match to TRBD1 (5 bases). The CDR3 spans 14 residues. V was shortened by 3 bases and J by 6 bases, with 14 bases between the two germline ends. The germline V gene encodes CDR1 MNHEY and CDR2 SMNVEV (reference sequence). The CDR3 DNA sequence: TGTGCCAGCAGTTTGAGGAGGGGTGGCGATGGCTACACCTTC. This gives the protein CASSLRRGGDGYTF.

The rearrangement joins TRBV6-6 to TRBJ2-7; D tentatively fits TRBD1 or TRBD2 (5 bases each). The germline V gene encodes CDR1 MNHNY and CDR2 SVGAGI (reference sequence). The length of the CDR3 is 15 residues. With 4 bases removed from V and 2 bases from J, the gap between germline ends came to 15 bases. The CDR3 spells CASSLDRDGPYEQYF. For the CDR3, the DNA is TGTGCCAGCAGTTTGGACCGGGACGGCCCCTACGAGCAGTACTTC.